Here is one T cell receptor (beta chain) with its context. What it binds is unknown. Germline lookup yields CDR1 SGHRS and CDR2 YFSETQ. V lost 4 bases, J lost 3 bases, and 18 bases lay in between. This CDR3 contains 16 residues. Unique molecular identifiers were incorporated into the prepared TCRbeta library. TCRdb recomputed calls from the PCR reads with MiXCR, one row per CDR3 protein. The data contain about 980,000 distinct CDR3 sequences, about 29% of them singletons. This record belongs to a study of T-cell reconstitution after alpha-beta-depleted transplantation in children. Overall study results and limits: It was newly produced T cells that mostly accounted for T-cell counts and diversity one year after transplant.

The rearrangement uses TRBV5-1 and TRBJ2-3; TRBD1 might be the D (6 bases). The receptor comes from a boy under two years old who had a stem cell transplant for SCID, so the T cells may come from the graft donor. This specimen consisted of PBMCs, mostly from graft donor cells, obtained 360 days after TCRalphabeta/CD19-depleted stem cell transplant. The CDR3 sequence is CASSDTDRIDTDTQYF. In DNA form, the CDR3 reads TGCGCCAGCAGCGATACTGACAGGATTGATACAGATACGCAGTATTTT.